Shown below are 26 T cell receptor beta chains from a single sample sequenced in a study of blood T cell repertoires in COVID-19. TCRdb keeps only in-frame clones here, not all; method: immunoSEQ multiplex PCR. The table has roughly 150,000 clones, more than 65% seen once. The sample taken for sequencing was peripheral blood. These receptors all come from a woman in her fifties or sixties with COVID-19, enrolled during active disease.

CDR3 in amino acids: CASSLGRGRPNYGYTF. CDR3 sequence (DNA): TGTGCCAGCAGCTTAGGCAGGGGAAGACCTAACTATGGCTACACCTTC. The gene calls are TRBV7-2 and TRBJ1-2, with TRBD1 as a possible D gene (6 bases). The germline V gene encodes CDR1 SGHTA and CDR2 FQGNSA. V was shortened by 1 base and J by 0 bases, with 12 bases between the two germline ends. The CDR3 spans 16 residues.

The chain carries TRBV15 and TRBJ2-1, with D possibly being TRBD2 (6 bases). The V gene lost 3 bases and the J gene lost 0 bases, with 12 bases spanning the gap. This CDR3 is built from 16 residues. Germline V lookup: CDR1 LNHNV, CDR2 YYDKDF (reference sequence). CDR3 sequence (DNA): TGTGCCACCAGCAGGTGGGCGGGGAGCTCCTACAATGAGCAGTTCTTC. As protein: CATSRWAGSSYNEQFF.

This clone occurred once. This chain uses TRBV7-2 with TRBJ2-3, with 9 nucleotides matching TRBD2. This CDR3 contains 17 residues. With 4 bases clipped from V and 2 bases from J, the junction kept 10 bases outside the gene matches. The germline V gene has CDR1 SGHTA and CDR2 FQGNSA. This chain's CDR3 is CASSSSGASGITDTQYF. The CDR3 DNA sequence: TGTGCCAGCAGCTCCTCCGGGGCTAGCGGGATCACAGATACGCAGTATTTT. Full variable domain (remainder filled in from reference TRBV7-2 and TRBJ2-3): GAGVSQSPSNKVTEKGKDVELRCDPISGHTALYWYRQSLGQGLEFLIYFQGNSAPDKSGLPSDRFSAERTGGSVSTLTIQRTQQEDSAVYLCASSSSGASGITDTQYFGPGTRLTVL.

This chain uses TRBV18 with TRBJ2-4; D is possibly TRBD1 (6 bases). The CDR3 loop spans 12 amino acids. The V end was cut by 5 bases, the J end by 8 bases, with 10 bases between. Germline V gene sequence: CDR1 KGHSH, CDR2 LQKENI. Here the CDR3 DNA reads TGTGCCAGCTCAGCTACAGGGTACATTCAGTACTTC. Amino acids: CASSATGYIQYF. Drawing the rest from reference TRBV18 and TRBJ2-4, the complete variable domain is NAGVMQNPRHLVRRRGQEARLRCSPMKGHSHVYWYRQLPEEGLKFMVYLQKENIIDESGMPKERFSAEFPKEGPSILRIQQVVRGDSAAYFCASSATGYIQYFGAGTRLSVL.

J is TRBJ2-7 and V is TRBV5-5; D is perhaps TRBD1 (6 bases). CDR1 is SGHKS, CDR2 YYEKEE, per germline (reference sequence). This CDR3 comprises 15 residues. Trimming shortened V by 0 bases and J by 0 bases, and 10 bases separated the two germline ends. Written as DNA, the CDR3 is TGTGCCAGCAGCTTGGGAGGGGGAGTCTCCTACGAGCAGTACTTC. The encoded protein is CASSLGGGVSYEQYF.

This clone was recorded only once. The rearrangement joins TRBV5-1 to TRBJ1-3; 7 bases line up with TRBD1. Germline values: CDR1 SGHRS, CDR2 YFSETQ. V trimming: 1 base; J trimming: 0 bases; junction bases outside the gene matches: 4. The CDR3 is 16 residues long. The CDR3 region is CASSLQGGDSGNTIYF. The CDR3 DNA reads TGCGCCAGCAGCTTGCAAGGGGGCGACTCTGGAAACACCATATATTTT.

The CDR3 DNA follows: TGTGCCAGCAGCCTTCGACTAGCCGGGGAGCTGTTTTTT. Protein: CASSLRLAGELFF. V and J are TRBV3-1 (or the pseudogene TRBV3-2) and TRBJ2-2, with a possible D match to TRBD2 (6 bases). CDR1 is LGHDT, CDR2 YNNKEL, per germline (reference sequence). The CDR3 has 13 residues. V was pared by 4 bases and J by 6 bases, with 9 bases between.

This clone was observed a few times. The chain joins TRBV28 to TRBJ2-1; 12 nucleotides align to TRBD2. V lost 4 bases, J lost 4 bases, and 8 bases stayed unmatched. Germline CDR1 reads MDHEN; CDR2 reads SYDVKM. The CDR3 spans 17 residues. The CDR3 reads CASSSLLLAGGYNEQFF. Written as DNA, the CDR3 is TGTGCCAGCAGTTCGCTCTTACTAGCGGGAGGTTACAATGAGCAGTTCTTC.

The chain is built from TRBV10-3 and TRBJ1-1; 9 bases align to TRBD1. Germline V CDR1 and CDR2: ENHRY, SYGVKD. The CDR3 runs to 13 residues. V shed 6 bases, J shed 4 bases, and the junction held 3 bases outside the gene matches. The DNA for the CDR3 is TGTGCCATCAGACAGGGGGCGAGCACTGAAGCTTTCTTT. Its protein is CAIRQGASTEAFF.

The rearrangement links TRBV2 to TRBJ2-2; a weak D match, TRBD1 (6 bases). Trimming pared 5 bases from V and 3 bases from J, leaving 13 bases between. Germline CDR1 is SNHLY and CDR2 is FYNNEI. CDR3 length: 15 amino acids. The chain's CDR3 is CASSFHKGDTGELFF. CDR3 coding DNA: TGTGCCAGCAGTTTCCATAAGGGGGACACCGGGGAGCTGTTTTTT.

The chain links TRBV7-2 to TRBJ1-4; D perhaps matches TRBD1 (5 bases). V shed 6 bases and J shed 4 bases, with 12 bases lying between them. The CDR3 has 14 residues. CDR1 and CDR2 (germline): SGHTA, FQGNSA. Here the CDR3 DNA reads TGTGCCAGCAGTCAGGGAGGGCTTAATGAAAAACTGTTTTTT. As protein: CASSQGGLNEKLFF.

This sequence joins TRBV7-6 and TRBJ2-7; 7 positions agree with TRBD2. Losses at the gene ends were 4 bases for V and 4 bases for J; bases not matched to a gene: 4. Germline V lookup: CDR1 SGHVS, CDR2 FNYEAQ. The CDR3 extends over 13 amino acids. The CDR3 bases are TGTGCCAGCAGCTCCTTAGCGGGTTACGAGCAGTACTTC. Its protein is CASSSLAGYEQYF.

The rearrangement links TRBV27 to TRBJ2-3; TRBD2 aligns across 11 bases. The CDR3 spans 16 residues. Trimming took 5 bases from V and 2 from J; bases not matched to a gene: 6. Looked up from germline, CDR1 is MNHEY and CDR2 is SMNVEV (reference sequence). The CDR3 bases are TGTGCCAGCAGTCCCATAGCGGGAGGGATCACAGATACGCAGTATTTT. It codes for CASSPIAGGITDTQYF.

The V gene is TRBV9, the J gene TRBJ2-7; TRBD2 matches 9 bases. CDR3 size: 15 residues. The trim removed 4 bases at V and 5 bases at J, leaving 10 bases unmatched. CDR1 is SGDLS, CDR2 YYNGEE, per germline. CDR3 sequence reads: CASSRVAGGPNEQYF. CDR3 sequence (DNA): TGTGCCAGCAGCCGGGTGGCGGGAGGGCCCAACGAGCAGTACTTC.

This clone was recorded many times. V is TRBV2 and J is TRBJ1-2; TRBD1 aligns across 7 bases. The germline gives CDR1 SNHLY, CDR2 FYNNEI. Trimming took 4 bases from V and 8 from J; bases not matched to a gene: 16. The CDR3 has 16 amino acids. The CDR3 region is CASSASRLDRLGGYTF. CDR3 DNA sequence: TGTGCCAGCAGTGCCAGCCGCCTGGACAGGCTGGGGGGCTACACCTTC.

The rearrangement joins TRBV6-1 to TRBJ2-6, with D unresolved. This CDR3 has 16 residues. Trimming shortened V by 3 bases and J by 0 bases, and 9 bases separated the two germline ends. Germline CDR1 MNHNS, CDR2 SASEGT. The CDR3 DNA sequence: TGTGCCAGCAGTGATTCCGAGGCCTCTGGGGCCAACGTCCTGACTTTC. Protein: CASSDSEASGANVLTF.

The sample holds a few counts of this clone. The V call is TRBV5-1, the J call TRBJ2-2, with D possibly being TRBD2 (6 bases). Germline assignment: CDR1 SGHRS and CDR2 YFSETQ. This CDR3 comprises 16 residues. The germline V and J ends were trimmed by 1 base and 2 bases, with 12 bases remaining between them. In DNA, the CDR3 is TGCGCCAGCAGCTTGTGGGGAGGTGCTAACACCGGGGAGCTGTTTTTT. Amino acids: CASSLWGGANTGELFF.

The DNA for the CDR3 is TGTGCCACCAGTCTGGGGGCCGGTCAGCCCCAGCATTTT. It codes for CATSLGAGQPQHF. J is TRBJ1-5 and V is TRBV24-1, with D possibly being TRBD1 (6 bases). This CDR3 region has 13 residues. CDR1 KGHDR and CDR2 SFDVKD come from the germline V gene. Deletions cut 6 bases from V and 6 bases from J, with 11 bases between.

The chain carries TRBV29-1 and TRBJ2-5, with D perhaps matching TRBD1 (6 bases). In germline, CDR1 is SQVTM, CDR2 ANQGSEA. V lost 6 bases and J lost 1, with 12 bases in between. The CDR3 sequence is 13 residues long. The CDR3 is CSVGHSPQETQYF. As DNA, the CDR3 is TGCAGCGTGGGACACTCACCCCAAGAGACCCAGTACTTC.

V and J are TRBV3-1 (or the pseudogene TRBV3-2) and TRBJ2-2, with 11 positions matching TRBD2. Germline-derived CDR1 and CDR2 are LGHDT and YNNKEL (reference sequence). The CDR3 runs to 17 residues. The trim removed 1 base at V and 0 bases at J, leaving 1 base unmatched. The CDR3 bases are TGTGCCAGCAGCCAAGCTAGCGGGGGGTCGAACACCGGGGAGCTGTTTTTT. This gives the protein CASSQASGGSNTGELFF.

The V gene is TRBV5-1, the J gene TRBJ1-6; D is undetermined. Deletions cut 1 base from V and 8 bases from J, with 16 bases between. Per germline, CDR1 SGHRS and CDR2 YFSETQ. The CDR3 is 16 residues long. The CDR3 loop is CASSLFPPRFDSPLHF. CDR3 DNA: TGCGCCAGCAGCTTGTTCCCACCGCGGTTCGATTCACCCCTCCACTTT.

This clone was detected only once. This chain links TRBV5-3 with TRBJ1-4, with a tentative D call TRBD1 (5 bases). TRBV5-3 is placed among ORFs of uncertain function. Trimming left V 4 bases short and J 8 bases short, with 18 bases between. CDR3 length: 15 amino acids. CDR3 nucleotides: TGTGCCAGAAGCCTCAGTTGGGGGGGTTACGAAAAACTGTTTTTT. It yields the protein CARSLSWGGYEKLFF.

With respect to this clone: The same CDR3 also results from other DNA sequences found in this sample. This chain links TRBV5-4 with TRBJ2-7, with TRBD2 as a possible D gene (6 bases). Germline lookup yields CDR1 SGHNT and CDR2 YYREEE (reference sequence). V was clipped by 0 bases and J by 0 bases, with 10 bases between them. The CDR3 extends over 15 amino acids. The CDR3 protein is CASSLGGGSSYEQYF. Written as DNA, the CDR3 is TGTGCCAGCAGCTTGGGTGGGGGGAGCTCCTACGAGCAGTACTTC.

CDR3 nucleotide sequence: TGCGCCAGCACCTCGACAGGGGCTGGGGAAGGCTACACCTTC. This gives the protein CASTSTGAGEGYTF. The chain has TRBV4-1 and TRBJ1-2, with TRBD1 matching 8 bases. J was trimmed by 8 bases and V by 7 bases; bases with no gene match: 12. The CDR3 runs 14 residues. CDR1 is MGHRA, CDR2 YSYEKL, per germline.

The genes are TRBV5-1 and TRBJ1-6; 9 nucleotides align to TRBD1. V lost 2 bases and J lost 9; bases outside the gene matches: 9. The length of the CDR3 is 16 residues. Germline loops: CDR1 SGHRS, CDR2 YFSETQ. CDR3 nucleotide sequence: TGCGCCAGCAGCTTTGATTTGGGACAGGGAACTTCACCCCTCCACTTT. Its protein is CASSFDLGQGTSPLHF.

V gene TRBV19 combines with J gene TRBJ1-4; the D gene is possibly TRBD1 (6 bases). V was clipped by 5 bases and J by 4 bases, with 11 bases between them. There are 14 residues in the CDR3. The germline CDR1 and CDR2 sequences are LNHDA and SQIVND (reference sequence). CDR3: CASSLRQDNEKLFF. In DNA, the CDR3 is TGTGCCAGTAGTTTACGACAGGATAATGAAAAACTGTTTTTT.